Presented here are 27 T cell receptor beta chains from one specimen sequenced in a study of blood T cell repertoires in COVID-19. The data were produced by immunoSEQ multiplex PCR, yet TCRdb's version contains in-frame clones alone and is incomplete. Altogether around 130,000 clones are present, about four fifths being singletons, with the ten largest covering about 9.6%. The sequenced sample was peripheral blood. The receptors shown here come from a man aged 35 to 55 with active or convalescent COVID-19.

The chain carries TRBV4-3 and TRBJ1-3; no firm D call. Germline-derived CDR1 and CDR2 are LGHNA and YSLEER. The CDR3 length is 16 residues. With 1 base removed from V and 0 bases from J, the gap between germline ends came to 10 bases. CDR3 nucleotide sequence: TGCGCCAGCAGCCAAGTTGGCGGAATCTCTGGAAACACCATATATTTT. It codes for CASSQVGGISGNTIYF.

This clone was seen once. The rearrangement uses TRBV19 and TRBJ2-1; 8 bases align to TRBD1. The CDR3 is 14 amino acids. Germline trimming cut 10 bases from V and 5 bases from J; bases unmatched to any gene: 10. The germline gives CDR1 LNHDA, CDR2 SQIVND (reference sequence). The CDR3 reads CATYDRGNHNEQFF. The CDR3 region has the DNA TGTGCCACTTATGACAGGGGAAACCACAATGAGCAGTTCTTC.

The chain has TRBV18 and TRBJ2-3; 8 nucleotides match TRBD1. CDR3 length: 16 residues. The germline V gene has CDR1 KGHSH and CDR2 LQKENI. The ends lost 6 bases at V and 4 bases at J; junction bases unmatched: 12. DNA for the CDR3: TGTGCCAGCTCCAATCAGGGGGCCAGTACGGCAGATACGCAGTATTTT. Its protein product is CASSNQGASTADTQYF.

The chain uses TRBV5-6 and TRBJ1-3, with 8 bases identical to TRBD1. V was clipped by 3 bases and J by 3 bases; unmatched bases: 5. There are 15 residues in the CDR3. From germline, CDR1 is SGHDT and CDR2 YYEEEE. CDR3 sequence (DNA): TGTGCCAGCAGCTACGCGACAGGGGTTGGAAACACCATATATTTT. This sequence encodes CASSYATGVGNTIYF. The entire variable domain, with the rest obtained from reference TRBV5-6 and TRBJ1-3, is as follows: DAGVTQSPTHLIKTRGQQVTLRCSPKSGHDTVSWYQQALGQGPQFIFQYYEEEERQRGNFPDRFSGHQFPNYSSELNVNALLLGDSALYLCASSYATGVGNTIYFGEGSWLTVV.

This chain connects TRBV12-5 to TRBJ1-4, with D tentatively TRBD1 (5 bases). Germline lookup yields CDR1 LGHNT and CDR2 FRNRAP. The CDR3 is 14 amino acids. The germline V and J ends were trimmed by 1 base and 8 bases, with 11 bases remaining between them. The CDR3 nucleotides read TGTGCTAGTGGTTTGGCAGGGTCCGAGGAAAAACTGTTTTTT. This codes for CASGLAGSEEKLFF.

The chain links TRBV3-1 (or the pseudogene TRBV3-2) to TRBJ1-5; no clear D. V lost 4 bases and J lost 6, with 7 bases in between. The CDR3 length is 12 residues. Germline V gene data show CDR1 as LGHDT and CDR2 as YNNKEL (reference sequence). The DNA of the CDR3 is TGTGCCAGCAGCCTGGGAGCTCAGCCCCAGCATTTT. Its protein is CASSLGAQPQHF.

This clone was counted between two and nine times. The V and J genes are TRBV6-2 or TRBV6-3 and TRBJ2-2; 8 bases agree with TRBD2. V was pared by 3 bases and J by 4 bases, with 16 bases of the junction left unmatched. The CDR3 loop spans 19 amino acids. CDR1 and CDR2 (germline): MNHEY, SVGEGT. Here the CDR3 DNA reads TGTGCCAGCAGTTATGAGAGCGGGGGACGCCCGAGAGGCACCGGGGAGCTGTTTTTT. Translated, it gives CASSYESGGRPRGTGELFF.

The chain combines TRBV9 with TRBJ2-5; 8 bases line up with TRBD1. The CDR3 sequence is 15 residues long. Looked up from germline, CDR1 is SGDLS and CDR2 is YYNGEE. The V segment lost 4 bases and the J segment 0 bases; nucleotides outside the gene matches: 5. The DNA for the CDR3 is TGTGCCAGCAGCCCCGACAGGGGCAACCAAGAGACCCAGTACTTC. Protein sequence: CASSPDRGNQETQYF.

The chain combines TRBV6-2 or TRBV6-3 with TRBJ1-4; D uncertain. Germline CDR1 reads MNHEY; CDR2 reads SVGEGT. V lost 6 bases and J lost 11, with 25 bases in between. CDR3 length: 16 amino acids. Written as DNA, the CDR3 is TGTGCCAGCAGCTCTGCGGACGGACTGGTCGCGACCAAACTGTTTTTT. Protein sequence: CASSSADGLVATKLFF.

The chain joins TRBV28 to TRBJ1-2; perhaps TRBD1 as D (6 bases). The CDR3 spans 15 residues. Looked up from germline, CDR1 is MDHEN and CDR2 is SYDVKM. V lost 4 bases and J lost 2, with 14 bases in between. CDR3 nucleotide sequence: TGTGCCAGCAGTTCCACAGGGCAAGGGAACTATGGCTACACCTTC. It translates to CASSSTGQGNYGYTF.

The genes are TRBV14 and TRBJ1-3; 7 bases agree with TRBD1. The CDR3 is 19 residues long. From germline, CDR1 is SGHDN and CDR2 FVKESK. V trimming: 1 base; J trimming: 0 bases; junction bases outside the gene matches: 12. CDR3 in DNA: TGTGCCAGCAGCCAAGTGTTCAGACAGGGCCCGGACTCTGGAAACACCATATATTTT. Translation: CASSQVFRQGPDSGNTIYF.

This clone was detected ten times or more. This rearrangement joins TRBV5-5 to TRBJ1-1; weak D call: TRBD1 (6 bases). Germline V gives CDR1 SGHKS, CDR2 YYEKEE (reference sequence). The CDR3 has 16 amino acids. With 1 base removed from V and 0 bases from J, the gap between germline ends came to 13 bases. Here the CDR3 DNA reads TGTGCCAGCAGCTTGTTTTTCCAGGGGATGAACACTGAAGCTTTCTTT. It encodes CASSLFFQGMNTEAFF.

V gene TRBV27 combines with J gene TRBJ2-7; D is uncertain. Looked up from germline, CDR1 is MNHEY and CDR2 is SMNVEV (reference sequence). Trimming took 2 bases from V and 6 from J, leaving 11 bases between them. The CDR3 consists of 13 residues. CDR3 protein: CASSLLTSSEQYF. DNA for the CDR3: TGTGCCAGCAGTTTACTGACGTCTAGCGAGCAGTACTTC.

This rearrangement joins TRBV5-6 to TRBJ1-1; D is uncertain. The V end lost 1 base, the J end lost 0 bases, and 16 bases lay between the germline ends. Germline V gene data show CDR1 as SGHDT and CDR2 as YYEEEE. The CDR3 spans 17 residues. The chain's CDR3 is CASSLRPGRVMNTEAFF. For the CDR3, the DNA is TGTGCCAGCAGCTTGAGGCCTGGGAGGGTCATGAACACTGAAGCTTTCTTT.

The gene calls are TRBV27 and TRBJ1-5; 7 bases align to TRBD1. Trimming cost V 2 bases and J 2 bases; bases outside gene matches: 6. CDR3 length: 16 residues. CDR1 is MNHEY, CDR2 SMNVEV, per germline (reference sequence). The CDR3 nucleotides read TGTGCCAGCAGTTTACGAGGGGGCATGGGCAATCAGCCCCAGCATTTT. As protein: CASSLRGGMGNQPQHF.

Written as DNA, the CDR3 is TGTGCCAGCAGCTCCTGGAGGGCATCGTCTGAGACCCAGTACTTC. It codes for CASSSWRASSETQYF. V is TRBV5-4 and J is TRBJ2-5; D is perhaps TRBD2 (6 bases). Between the trimmed V and J ends, which lost 3 bases and 5 bases, there was a span of 17 bases. The germline CDR1 and CDR2 sequences are SGHNT and YYREEE (reference sequence). The CDR3 has 15 residues. Full variable domain (rest looked up from reference TRBV5-4 and TRBJ2-5): ETGVTQSPTHLIKTRGQQVTLRCSSQSGHNTVSWYQQALGQGPQFIFQYYREEENGRGNFPPRFSGLQFPNYSSELNVNALELDDSALYLCASSSWRASSETQYFGPGTRLLVL.

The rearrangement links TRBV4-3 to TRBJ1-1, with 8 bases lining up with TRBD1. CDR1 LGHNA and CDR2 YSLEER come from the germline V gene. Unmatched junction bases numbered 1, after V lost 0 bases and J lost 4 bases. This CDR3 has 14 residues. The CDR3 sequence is CASSQDTGGTEAFF. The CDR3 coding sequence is TGCGCCAGCAGCCAAGATACAGGGGGCACTGAAGCTTTCTTT.

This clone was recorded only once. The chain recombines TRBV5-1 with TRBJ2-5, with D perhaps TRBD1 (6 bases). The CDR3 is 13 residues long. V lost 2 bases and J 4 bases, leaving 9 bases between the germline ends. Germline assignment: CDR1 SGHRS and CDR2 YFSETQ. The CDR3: CASSFQQGETQYF. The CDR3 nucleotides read TGCGCCAGCAGCTTCCAACAGGGAGAGACCCAGTACTTC. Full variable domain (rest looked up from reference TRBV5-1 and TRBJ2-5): KAGVTQTPRYLIKTRGQQVTLSCSPISGHRSVSWYQQTPGQGLQFLFEYFSETQRNKGNFPGRFSGRQFSNSRSEMNVSTLELGDSALYLCASSFQQGETQYFGPGTRLLVL.

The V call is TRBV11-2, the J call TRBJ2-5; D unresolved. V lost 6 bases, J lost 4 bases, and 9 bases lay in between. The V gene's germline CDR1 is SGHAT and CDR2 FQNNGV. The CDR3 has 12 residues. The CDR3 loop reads CASSRVGETQYF. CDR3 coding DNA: TGTGCCAGCAGTCGGGTAGGAGAGACCCAGTACTTC.

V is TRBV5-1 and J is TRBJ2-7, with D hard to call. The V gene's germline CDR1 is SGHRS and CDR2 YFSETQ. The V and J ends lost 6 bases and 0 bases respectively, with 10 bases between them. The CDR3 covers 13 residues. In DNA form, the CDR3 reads TGCGCCAGCACCTTCGAGGCCTCCTACGAGCAGTACTTC. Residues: CASTFEASYEQYF.

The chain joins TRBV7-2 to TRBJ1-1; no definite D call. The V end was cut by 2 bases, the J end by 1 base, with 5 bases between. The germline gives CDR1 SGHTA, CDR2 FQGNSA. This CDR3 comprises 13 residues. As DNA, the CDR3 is TGTGCCAGCAGCTTATCAGAGAACACTGAAGCTTTCTTT. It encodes CASSLSENTEAFF.

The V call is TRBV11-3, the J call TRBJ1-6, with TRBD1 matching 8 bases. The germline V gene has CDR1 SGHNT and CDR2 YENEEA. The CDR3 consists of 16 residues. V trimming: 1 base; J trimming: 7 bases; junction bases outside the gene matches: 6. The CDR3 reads CASSLAQTGDNSPLHF. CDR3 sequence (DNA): TGTGCCAGCAGCTTAGCACAGACAGGGGACAATTCACCCCTCCACTTT.

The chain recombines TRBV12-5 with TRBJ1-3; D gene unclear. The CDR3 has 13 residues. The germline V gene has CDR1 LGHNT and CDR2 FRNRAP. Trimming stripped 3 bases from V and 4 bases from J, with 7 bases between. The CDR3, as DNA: TGTGCTAGTGGTTTTACATCGGGAAACACCATATATTTT. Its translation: CASGFTSGNTIYF.

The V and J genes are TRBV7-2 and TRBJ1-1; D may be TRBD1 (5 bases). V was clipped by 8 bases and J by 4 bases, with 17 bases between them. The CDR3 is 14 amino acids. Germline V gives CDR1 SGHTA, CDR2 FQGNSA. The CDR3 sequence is CASGPGGDVTEAFF. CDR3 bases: TGTGCCAGCGGCCCTGGAGGGGACGTCACTGAAGCTTTCTTT.

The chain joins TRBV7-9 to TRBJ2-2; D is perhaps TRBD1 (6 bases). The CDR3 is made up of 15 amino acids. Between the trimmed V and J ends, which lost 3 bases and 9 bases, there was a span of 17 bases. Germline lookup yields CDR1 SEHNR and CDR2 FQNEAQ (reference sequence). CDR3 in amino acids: CASSFEQGFLRELFF. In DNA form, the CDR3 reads TGTGCCAGCAGCTTCGAACAGGGTTTCCTCCGGGAGCTGTTTTTT.

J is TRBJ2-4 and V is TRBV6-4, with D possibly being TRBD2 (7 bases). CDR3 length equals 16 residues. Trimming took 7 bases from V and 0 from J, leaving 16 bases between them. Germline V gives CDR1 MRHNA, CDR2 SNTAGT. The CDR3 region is CASKAGASLAKNIQYF. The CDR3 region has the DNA TGTGCCAGCAAGGCGGGGGCGAGCCTAGCCAAAAACATTCAGTACTTC.

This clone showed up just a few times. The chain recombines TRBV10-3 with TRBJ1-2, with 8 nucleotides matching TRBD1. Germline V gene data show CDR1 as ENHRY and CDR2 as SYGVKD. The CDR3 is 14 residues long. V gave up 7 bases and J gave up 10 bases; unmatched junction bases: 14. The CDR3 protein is CAINTGGGQKAYTF. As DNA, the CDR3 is TGTGCCATCAATACAGGGGGGGGACAGAAGGCCTACACCTTC.